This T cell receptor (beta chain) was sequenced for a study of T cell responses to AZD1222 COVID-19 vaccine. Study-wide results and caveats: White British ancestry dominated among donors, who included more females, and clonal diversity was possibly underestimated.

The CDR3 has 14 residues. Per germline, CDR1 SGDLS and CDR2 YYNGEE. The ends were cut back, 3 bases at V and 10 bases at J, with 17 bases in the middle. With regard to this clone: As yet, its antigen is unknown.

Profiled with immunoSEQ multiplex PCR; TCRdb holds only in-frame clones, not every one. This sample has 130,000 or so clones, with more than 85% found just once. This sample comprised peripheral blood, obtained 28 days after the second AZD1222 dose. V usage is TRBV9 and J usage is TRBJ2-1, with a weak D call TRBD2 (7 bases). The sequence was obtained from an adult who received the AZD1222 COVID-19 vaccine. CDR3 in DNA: TGTGCCAGCAGCGCCGAAGGGGGGGGTCCGGAGCAGTTCTTC. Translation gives CASSAEGGGPEQFF. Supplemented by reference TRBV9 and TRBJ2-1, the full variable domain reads DSGVTQTPKHLITATGQRVTLRCSPRSGDLSVYWYQQSLDQGLQFLIQYYNGEERAKGNILERFSAQQFPDLHSELNLSSLELGDSALYFCASSAEGGGPEQFFGPGTRLTVL.